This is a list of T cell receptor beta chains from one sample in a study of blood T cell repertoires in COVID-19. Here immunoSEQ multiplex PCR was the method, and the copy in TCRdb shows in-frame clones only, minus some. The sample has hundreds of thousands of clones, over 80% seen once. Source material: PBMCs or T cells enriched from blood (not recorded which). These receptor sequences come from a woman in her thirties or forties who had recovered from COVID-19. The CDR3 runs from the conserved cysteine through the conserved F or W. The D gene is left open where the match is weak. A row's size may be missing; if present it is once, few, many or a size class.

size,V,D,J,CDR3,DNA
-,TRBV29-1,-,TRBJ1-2,CSVGTEGGYTF,TGCAGCGTTGGGACAGAGGGAGGCTACACCTTC
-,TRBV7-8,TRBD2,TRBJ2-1,CASSPLAGGNLDEQFF,TGTGCCAGCAGCCCACTAGCGGGAGGAAACTTGGACGAGCAGTTCTTC
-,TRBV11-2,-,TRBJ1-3,CASSRRDRGSGNTIYF,TGTGCCAGCAGCCGCCGCGACAGAGGTTCTGGAAACACCATATATTTT
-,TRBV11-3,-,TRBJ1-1,CASSSRVSNTEAFF,TGTGCCAGCAGCTCCCGGGTATCGAACACTGAAGCTTTCTTT
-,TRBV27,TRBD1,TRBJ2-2,CASSSWTGGAGGELFF,TGTGCCAGCAGTTCATGGACAGGGGGCGCAGGGGGGGAGCTGTTTTTT
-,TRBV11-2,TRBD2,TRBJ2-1,CASSTGGTHYNEQFF,TGTGCCAGCAGCACGGGAGGGACTCATTACAATGAGCAGTTCTTC
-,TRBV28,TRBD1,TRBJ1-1,CASSIAQGEAFF,TGTGCCAGCAGTATCGCACAGGGGGAAGCTTTCTTT
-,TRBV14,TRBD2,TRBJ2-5,CASSQVSGGPLYF,TGTGCCAGCAGCCAAGTGTCGGGAGGGCCCCTTTACTTC
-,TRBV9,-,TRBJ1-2,CASSVGHGTNYGYTF,TGTGCCAGCAGCGTAGGGCACGGGACTAACTATGGCTACACCTTC
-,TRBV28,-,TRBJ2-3,CASSARLGREVVTDTQYF,TGTGCCAGCAGCGCCCGTTTAGGTAGGGAGGTGGTCACAGATACGCAGTATTTT
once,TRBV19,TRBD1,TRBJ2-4,CASALDRVSNIQYF,TGTGCCAGTGCCCTGGACAGGGTATCGAACATTCAGTACTTC
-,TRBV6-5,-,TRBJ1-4,CASSPTASNEKLFF,TGTGCCAGCAGCCCGACAGCCTCTAATGAAAAACTGTTTTTT
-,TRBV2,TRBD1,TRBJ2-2,CASSFAGGSIGELFF,TGTGCCAGCAGTTTCGCAGGGGGCTCGATCGGGGAGCTGTTTTTT
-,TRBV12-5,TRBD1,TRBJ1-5,CASGSTHGTVYSNQPQHF,TGTGCTAGTGGTTCAACCCACGGGACAGTATATAGCAATCAGCCCCAGCATTTT
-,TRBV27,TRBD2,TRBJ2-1,CASSPATSGRVNEQFF,TGTGCCAGCAGTCCCGCGACTAGCGGGAGGGTAAATGAGCAGTTCTTC
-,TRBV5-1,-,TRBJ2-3,CASSLYGAPKDTQYF,TGCGCCAGCAGCTTGTATGGTGCTCCTAAGGATACGCAGTATTTT
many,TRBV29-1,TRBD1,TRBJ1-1,CSATGQAGTEAFF,TGCAGCGCGACTGGACAGGCGGGCACTGAAGCTTTCTTT
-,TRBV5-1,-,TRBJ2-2,CASTKTELNTGELFF,TGCGCCAGCACCAAGACGGAGTTGAACACCGGGGAGCTGTTTTTT
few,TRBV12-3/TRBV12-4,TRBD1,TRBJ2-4,CASSFDRADIQYF,TGTGCCAGCAGTTTCGACAGGGCTGACATTCAGTACTTC
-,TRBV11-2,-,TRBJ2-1,CASSLGGRVEQFF,TGTGCCAGCAGCTTAGGGGGCCGAGTTGAGCAGTTCTTC
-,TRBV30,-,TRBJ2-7,CAWSETGASYEQYF,TGTGCCTGGAGCGAAACGGGAGCCTCCTACGAGCAGTACTTC
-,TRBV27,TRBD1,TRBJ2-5,CASSLDRTGQETQYF,TGTGCCAGCAGTTTAGATCGGACAGGTCAAGAGACCCAGTACTTC
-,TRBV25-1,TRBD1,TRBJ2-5,CASREGTGQETQYF,TGTGCCAGCAGGGAAGGGACAGGTCAAGAGACCCAGTACTTC
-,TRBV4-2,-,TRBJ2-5,CASSQEQEETQYF,TGTGCCAGCAGCCAAGAACAGGAAGAGACCCAGTACTTC
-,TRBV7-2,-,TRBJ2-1,CASSLVPARGEQFF,TGTGCCAGCAGCTTAGTCCCGGCTCGAGGTGAGCAGTTCTTC
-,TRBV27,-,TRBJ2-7,CASSLREGSYEQYF,TGTGCCAGCAGTTTGAGGGAAGGGTCCTACGAGCAGTACTTC
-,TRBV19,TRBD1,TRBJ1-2,CASSLSRDSYGYTF,TGTGCCAGTAGTCTAAGCCGGGACAGCTATGGCTACACCTTC
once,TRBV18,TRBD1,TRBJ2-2,CASSWDRNTGELFF,TGTGCCAGCTCCTGGGACAGAAACACCGGGGAGCTGTTTTTT
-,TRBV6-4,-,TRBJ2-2,CASSGTVNTGELFF,TGTGCCAGCAGTGGGACAGTGAACACCGGGGAGCTGTTTTTT
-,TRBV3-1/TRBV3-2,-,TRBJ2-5,CASSKPGDQYF,TGTGCCAGCAGCAAGCCGGGGGACCAGTACTTC
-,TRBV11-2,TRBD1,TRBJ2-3,CASSFTGTGGTDTQYF,TGTGCCAGCAGCTTCACGGGGACAGGGGGAACAGATACGCAGTATTTT
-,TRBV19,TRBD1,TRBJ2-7,CASSQGQGPYEQYF,TGTGCCAGTAGTCAGGGACAGGGTCCCTACGAGCAGTACTTC
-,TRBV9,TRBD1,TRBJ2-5,CASSVQGARPQETQYF,TGTGCCAGCAGCGTCCAGGGGGCCAGGCCCCAAGAGACCCAGTACTTC
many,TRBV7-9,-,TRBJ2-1,CASSPPDLGGNDNEQFF,TGTGCCAGCAGCCCCCCCGATTTGGGAGGTAATGACAATGAGCAGTTCTTC
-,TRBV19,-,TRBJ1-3,CASRYVPGNTIYF,TGTGCCAGTAGATATGTTCCGGGAAACACCATATATTTT
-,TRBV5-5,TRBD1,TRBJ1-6,CASSLDRGTVSPLHF,TGTGCCAGCAGCCTAGACAGGGGAACGGTTTCACCCCTCCACTTT
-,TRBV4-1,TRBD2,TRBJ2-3,CASSQGSGRGTDTQYF,TGCGCCAGCAGCCAAGGGAGCGGGAGAGGGACAGATACGCAGTATTTT
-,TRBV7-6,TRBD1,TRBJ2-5,CASSRTLAGGAEETQYF,TGTGCCAGCAGCCGTACCTTGGCAGGGGGCGCTGAGGAGACCCAGTACTTC
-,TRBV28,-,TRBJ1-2,CASQSGVDYGYTF,TGTGCCAGCCAATCAGGGGTGGACTATGGCTACACCTTC
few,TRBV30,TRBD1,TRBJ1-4,CAWSVKGAGSDEKLFF,TGTGCCTGGAGTGTAAAGGGGGCCGGATCCGATGAAAAACTGTTTTTT
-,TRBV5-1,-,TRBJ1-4,CASSLEGFPNEKLFF,TGCGCCAGCAGCTTGGAGGGGTTCCCTAATGAAAAACTGTTTTTT
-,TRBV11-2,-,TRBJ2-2,CASSLEGGTGELFF,TGTGCCAGCAGCTTAGAAGGAGGGACCGGGGAGCTGTTTTTT
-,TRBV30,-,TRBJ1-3,CAWSTWANSGNTIYF,TGTGCCTGGAGTACCTGGGCTAACTCTGGAAACACCATATATTTT
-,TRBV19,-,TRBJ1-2,CASSIGRTGGYTF,TGTGCCAGTAGTATCGGGCGCACAGGAGGCTACACCTTC
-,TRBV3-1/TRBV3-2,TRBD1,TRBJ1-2,CASSQGGQGAPGYGYTF,TGTGCCAGCAGCCAAGGGGGACAGGGGGCGCCTGGCTATGGCTACACCTTC
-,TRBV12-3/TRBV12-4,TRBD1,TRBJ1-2,CASSTSGGAGYTF,TGTGCCAGCAGTACCTCAGGGGGAGCTGGCTACACCTTC
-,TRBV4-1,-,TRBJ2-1,CASSQTGSNRNEQFF,TGCGCCAGCAGCCAAACCGGGAGCAACCGTAATGAGCAGTTCTTC
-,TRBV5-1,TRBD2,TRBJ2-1,CASSPLRGTSGNNEQFF,TGCGCCAGCAGCCCCCTACGGGGGACTAGCGGAAACAATGAGCAGTTCTTC
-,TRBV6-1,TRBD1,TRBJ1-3,CASSEMGTGPDTIYF,TGTGCCAGCAGTGAGATGGGGACAGGGCCGGACACCATATATTTT
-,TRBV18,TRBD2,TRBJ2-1,CASSPPLAGVYNEQFF,TGTGCCAGCTCACCACCACTAGCGGGAGTCTACAATGAGCAGTTCTTC
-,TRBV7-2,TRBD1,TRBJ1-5,CASSFTGGDQPQHF,TGTGCCAGCAGCTTCACAGGGGGGGATCAGCCCCAGCATTTT
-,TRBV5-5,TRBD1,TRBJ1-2,CASSFFPGQGAGGYTF,TGTGCCAGCAGCTTTTTCCCGGGACAGGGGGCGGGTGGCTACACCTTC
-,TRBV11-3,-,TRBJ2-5,CASSLEGRGVETQYF,TGTGCCAGCAGCCTAGAGGGCAGGGGGGTAGAGACCCAGTACTTC
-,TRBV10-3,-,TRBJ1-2,CAISELKTVYGYTF,TGTGCCATCAGTGAGCTCAAGACAGTTTATGGCTACACCTTC
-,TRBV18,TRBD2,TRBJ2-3,CASSKTSGSTSTDTQYF,TGTGCCAGCTCAAAGACTAGCGGGAGCACAAGCACAGATACGCAGTATTTT
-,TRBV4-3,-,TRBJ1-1,CASSQDPTGSEAFF,TGCGCCAGCAGCCAAGATCCCACAGGGTCTGAAGCTTTCTTT
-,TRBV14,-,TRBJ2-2,CASSSGTGELFF,TGTGCCAGCAGTTCAGGGACCGGGGAGCTGTTTTTT
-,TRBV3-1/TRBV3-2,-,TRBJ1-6,CASSQDRRALHF,TGTGCCAGCAGCCAAGATAGGAGAGCCCTCCACTTT
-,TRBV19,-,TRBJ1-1,CASSIWVGGAQNTEAFF,TGTGCCAGTAGTATTTGGGTCGGGGGGGCTCAGAACACTGAAGCTTTCTTT
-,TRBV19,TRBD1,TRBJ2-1,CASSIGQGRYNEQFF,TGTGCCAGTAGTATAGGACAGGGAAGGTACAATGAGCAGTTCTTC